This T cell receptor beta chain was recovered during a study of T cell changes during pregnancy in multiple sclerosis. Germline CDR1 reads SGHRS; CDR2 reads YFSETQ. Trimming shortened V by 0 bases and J by 7 bases, and 8 bases separated the two germline ends. The length of the CDR3 is 13 residues. Sequenced by immunoSEQ multiplex PCR; TCRdb stores in-frame clones only, minus some. The sample holds roughly 14,000 clones, 80% to 90% seen once. This chain links TRBV5-1 with TRBJ2-1, with a possible D match to TRBD1 (6 bases). This sample comprised CD8+ T cells from peripheral blood mononuclear cells, obtained in the first trimester of pregnancy. The receptor comes from a female donor with multiple sclerosis, enrolled in a pregnancy study. CDR3 bases: TGCGCCAGCAGCTTGGAGGGGGTGAATGAGCAGTTCTTC. This sequence encodes CASSLEGVNEQFF.